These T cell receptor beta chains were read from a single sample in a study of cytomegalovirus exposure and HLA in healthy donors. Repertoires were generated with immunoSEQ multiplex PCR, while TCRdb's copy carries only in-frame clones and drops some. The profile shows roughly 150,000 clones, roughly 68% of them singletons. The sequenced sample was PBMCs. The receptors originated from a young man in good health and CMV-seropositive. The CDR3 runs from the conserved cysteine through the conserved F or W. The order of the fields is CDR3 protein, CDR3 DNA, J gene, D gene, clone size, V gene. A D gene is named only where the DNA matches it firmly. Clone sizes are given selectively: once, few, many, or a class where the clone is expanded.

CDR3: CAIRGTGDNQPQHF
DNA: TGTGCCATCAGGGGGACAGGGGACAATCAGCCCCAGCATTTT
J: TRBJ1-5
D: TRBD1
size: few
V: TRBV10-3

CDR3: CASRETSGYEQYF
DNA: TGTGCCAGCAGAGAGACGAGCGGCTACGAGCAGTACTTC
J: TRBJ2-7
D: .
size: .
V: TRBV6-1

CDR3: CASTSGTSINEQFF
DNA: TGCGCCAGCACCTCCGGGACTAGCATCAATGAGCAGTTCTTC
J: TRBJ2-1
D: TRBD2
size: few
V: TRBV10-1

CDR3: CASSSLRQGGNEQYF
DNA: TGTGCCAGCAGTTCCCTTCGACAGGGTGGTAACGAGCAGTACTTC
J: TRBJ2-7
D: TRBD1
size: .
V: TRBV28

CDR3: CASSDTGTQYF
DNA: TGTGCCAGCTCCGACACCGGGACCCAGTACTTC
J: TRBJ2-5
D: .
size: .
V: TRBV18

CDR3: CASSYSRGGRDGYTF
DNA: TGTGCCAGCAGTTACTCAAGAGGGGGGAGGGATGGCTACACCTTC
J: TRBJ1-2
D: .
size: .
V: TRBV6-5

CDR3: CASSLTSGSYNEQFF
DNA: TGTGCCAGCAGCCTTACTAGCGGGAGTTATAATGAGCAGTTCTTC
J: TRBJ2-1
D: TRBD2
size: .
V: TRBV6-5

CDR3: CASSTGADSNYEQYF
DNA: TGTGCCAGTAGTACAGGGGCCGACTCTAACTACGAGCAGTACTTC
J: TRBJ2-7
D: .
size: .
V: TRBV19

CDR3: CASSGVLGGTEAFF
DNA: TGTGCCAGCAGTGGGGTCCTGGGGGGGACTGAAGCTTTCTTT
J: TRBJ1-1
D: .
size: .
V: TRBV6-1

CDR3: CASCPTGVEETQYF
DNA: TGTGCCAGCTGTCCTACGGGGGTGGAAGAGACCCAGTACTTC
J: TRBJ2-5
D: .
size: .
V: TRBV7-2

CDR3: CASSIWVTGPTDTQYF
DNA: TGTGCCAGTAGTATATGGGTTACAGGGCCCACAGATACGCAGTATTTT
J: TRBJ2-3
D: .
size: few
V: TRBV19

CDR3: CATSGPRRETQYF
DNA: TGTGCCACCAGCGGCCCCAGAAGAGAGACCCAGTACTTC
J: TRBJ2-5
D: .
size: .
V: TRBV15

CDR3: CASSLGEPIMGAFF
DNA: TGTGCCAGCAGCCTCGGAGAGCCTATAATGGGAGCTTTCTTT
J: TRBJ1-1
D: .
size: .
V: TRBV14

CDR3: CASSFGTSGTYNEQFF
DNA: TGCGCCAGCAGCTTCGGGACTAGCGGAACCTACAATGAGCAGTTCTTC
J: TRBJ2-1
D: TRBD2
size: .
V: TRBV5-1

CDR3: CASSLGGGDSNQPQHF
DNA: TGCGCCAGCAGCTTGGGCGGAGGGGATAGCAATCAGCCCCAGCATTTT
J: TRBJ1-5
D: .
size: few
V: TRBV5-1

CDR3: CASSPPWGGVSYGYTF
DNA: TGTGCCAGCAGCCCTCCTTGGGGGGGCGTGAGCTATGGCTACACCTTC
J: TRBJ1-2
D: .
size: .
V: TRBV7-9

CDR3: CASSHEREVGEQFF
DNA: TGTGCCAGCAGTCACGAGCGGGAGGTTGGAGAGCAGTTCTTC
J: TRBJ2-1
D: TRBD2
size: few
V: TRBV6-6

CDR3: CATNGEGPLTEAFF
DNA: TGTGCCACGAACGGGGAGGGCCCTCTCACTGAAGCTTTCTTT
J: TRBJ1-1
D: .
size: .
V: TRBV6-5

CDR3: CASSLGLAGPNRQYF
DNA: TGTGCCAGCAGCCTGGGACTAGCGGGACCTAATAGGCAGTATTTT
J: TRBJ2-3
D: TRBD2
size: .
V: TRBV14

CDR3: CASSLGNGLAGGGDEQFF
DNA: TGTGCCAGCAGCTTAGGAAACGGGCTAGCGGGAGGCGGCGATGAGCAGTTCTTC
J: TRBJ2-1
D: TRBD2
size: .
V: TRBV7-6

CDR3: CASRPGQGGYEQYF
DNA: TGTGCCAGCAGGCCGGGACAGGGGGGCTACGAGCAGTACTTC
J: TRBJ2-7
D: TRBD1
size: .
V: TRBV6-1

CDR3: CASSQASSDYNEQFF
DNA: TGTGCCAGCAGCCAAGCATCTAGCGACTACAATGAGCAGTTCTTC
J: TRBJ2-1
D: .
size: few
V: TRBV4-2

CDR3: CASSLDRGWGPEAFF
DNA: TGTGCCAGCAGTCTGGACAGGGGATGGGGCCCTGAAGCTTTCTTT
J: TRBJ1-1
D: TRBD1
size: .
V: TRBV25-1

CDR3: CASSLSGQGRGYTF
DNA: TGTGCCAGCAGTTTATCCGGACAGGGGAGAGGCTACACCTTC
J: TRBJ1-2
D: TRBD1
size: .
V: TRBV28

CDR3: CASSEALSSDPYEQYF
DNA: TGTGCCAGCAGTGAAGCGCTTTCTAGCGACCCCTACGAGCAGTACTTC
J: TRBJ2-7
D: .
size: few
V: TRBV2

CDR3: CASSRNRDLSYNEQFF
DNA: TGCGCCAGCAGTCGAAACAGGGACCTCTCCTACAATGAGCAGTTCTTC
J: TRBJ2-1
D: .
size: once
V: TRBV5-1

CDR3: CASSWTSSGSGYEQYF
DNA: TGTGCCAGCAGCTGGACATCTAGCGGGAGCGGGTACGAGCAGTACTTC
J: TRBJ2-7
D: TRBD2
size: .
V: TRBV7-9

CDR3: CASSSNEQFF
DNA: TGTGCCAGCAGCTCCAATGAGCAGTTCTTC
J: TRBJ2-1
D: .
size: .
V: TRBV28

CDR3: CASSKGLAGGDSYEQYF
DNA: TGTGCCAGCAGCAAAGGACTAGCGGGAGGCGACTCCTACGAGCAGTACTTC
J: TRBJ2-7
D: TRBD2
size: .
V: TRBV7-8

CDR3: CASSPRDREGAFF
DNA: TGCGCCAGCAGCCCCCGGGACAGGGAAGGAGCTTTCTTT
J: TRBJ1-1
D: TRBD1
size: .
V: TRBV5-1

CDR3: CASGLARGETQYF
DNA: TGTGCTAGTGGCTTAGCCCGGGGGGAGACCCAGTACTTC
J: TRBJ2-5
D: .
size: .
V: TRBV12-5

CDR3: CASSASGGPRPQHF
DNA: TGTGCCAGCAGCGCATCAGGCGGGCCGAGGCCCCAGCATTTT
J: TRBJ1-5
D: .
size: .
V: TRBV7-2

CDR3: CASRPENSYNEQFF
DNA: TGTGCCAGCAGGCCCGAGAACTCCTACAATGAGCAGTTCTTC
J: TRBJ2-1
D: .
size: once
V: TRBV28

CDR3: CASSTDRAYEQYF
DNA: TGTGCCAGTAGTACGGACAGGGCCTACGAGCAGTACTTC
J: TRBJ2-7
D: TRBD1
size: .
V: TRBV19

CDR3: CASSFSGRAVNEQFF
DNA: TGTGCCAGCAGTTTTAGCGGGAGGGCCGTGAATGAGCAGTTCTTC
J: TRBJ2-1
D: TRBD2
size: once
V: TRBV27

CDR3: CAWSVNRVSGANVLTF
DNA: TGTGCCTGGAGTGTGAACAGGGTTTCTGGGGCCAACGTCCTGACTTTC
J: TRBJ2-6
D: .
size: .
V: TRBV30

CDR3: CASSLGLDTDTQYF
DNA: TGCGCCAGCAGCCTAGGACTAGACACAGATACGCAGTATTTT
J: TRBJ2-3
D: TRBD2
size: .
V: TRBV5-1

CDR3: CASKREGTGRQPQHF
DNA: TGTGCCAGCAAACGGGAAGGGACTGGTCGTCAGCCCCAGCATTTT
J: TRBJ1-5
D: .
size: few
V: TRBV6-5

CDR3: CASSRQGGTHF
DNA: TGTGCCAGCAGCCGACAGGGGGGAACACATTTT
J: TRBJ1-3
D: TRBD1
size: few
V: TRBV7-9

CDR3: CSVEDPRTDSYNEQFF
DNA: TGCAGCGTTGAAGACCCGAGGACAGACTCCTACAATGAGCAGTTCTTC
J: TRBJ2-1
D: .
size: .
V: TRBV29-1

CDR3: CASSSQDRGSYEQYF
DNA: TGTGCCAGCAGCTCCCAAGACAGGGGATCCTACGAGCAGTACTTC
J: TRBJ2-7
D: TRBD1
size: once
V: TRBV9